This is a list of T cell receptor beta chains from one sample in a study of T cell repertoires in cytomegalovirus infection. TCRdb re-analysed the reads in MiXCR, keeping a single row per CDR3 protein. The repertoire holds 110,000 to 150,000 distinct CDR3 sequences, with about 31% as singletons. No antigen has been assigned to these receptors. This sample comprised CD8+ T cells from cultured PBMCs, obtained from culture after CMV antigen stimulation. The receptors shown here come from a human donor in good health (CMV status not recorded). Some clones in this sample may be carry-over from other donors' samples. Both conserved end residues are part of each CDR3. D genes are given only for firm matches. Not all rows give a size; the values are once, few, many and, for expanded clones, a class.

j_gene: TRBJ2-7; d_gene: TRBD1; v_gene: TRBV7-6; abundance: .; CDR3nt: TGTGCCAGCAGCTCCGGGACAGGGATCGAGCAGTACTTC; CDR3aa: CASSSGTGIEQYF
j_gene: TRBJ2-7; d_gene: TRBD1; v_gene: TRBV7-9; abundance: .; CDR3nt: TGTGCCAGCAGCTTAGCGCGACAGGGGGGGACCTACGAGCAGTACTTC; CDR3aa: CASSLARQGGTYEQYF
j_gene: TRBJ2-5; d_gene: TRBD2; v_gene: TRBV28; abundance: .; CDR3nt: TGTGCCAGCAGTTTATCTAGCGGGGGGCTGTACCAAGAGACCCAGTACTTC; CDR3aa: CASSLSSGGLYQETQYF
j_gene: TRBJ2-5; d_gene: TRBD1; v_gene: TRBV28; abundance: .; CDR3nt: TGTGCCAGCAGTTTAGGGACAGGGGGTATAGAGACCCAGTACTTC; CDR3aa: CASSLGTGGIETQYF
j_gene: TRBJ2-3; d_gene: .; v_gene: TRBV6-5; abundance: .; CDR3nt: TGTGCCAGCAGTTACCGATGGGCTAGCTCGGATACGCAGTATTTT; CDR3aa: CASSYRWASSDTQYF
j_gene: TRBJ2-7; d_gene: .; v_gene: TRBV7-2; abundance: few; CDR3nt: TGTGCCAGCAGCTTAGAGGATGTGTGGGGCGACGAGCAGTACTTC; CDR3aa: CASSLEDVWGDEQYF
j_gene: TRBJ1-2; d_gene: .; v_gene: TRBV4-1; abundance: many; CDR3nt: TGCGCCAGCAGCCAAGATCATGTCAATGGCTACACCTTC; CDR3aa: CASSQDHVNGYTF
j_gene: TRBJ2-3; d_gene: TRBD2; v_gene: TRBV4-2; abundance: many; CDR3nt: TGTGCCAGCAGCCAAGAAGCTAGCGGGGGGGCAGATACGCAGTATTTT; CDR3aa: CASSQEASGGADTQYF
j_gene: TRBJ2-3; d_gene: .; v_gene: TRBV12-3/TRBV12-4; abundance: many; CDR3nt: TGTGCCAGCACTCCAAGGGGACAAAACACAGATACGCAGTATTTT; CDR3aa: CASTPRGQNTDTQYF
j_gene: TRBJ2-1; d_gene: TRBD2; v_gene: TRBV6-2/TRBV6-3; abundance: many; CDR3nt: TGTGCCAGCACTCTAGCTGGCCTAGCGGGGGGGAATGAGCAGTTCTTC; CDR3aa: CASTLAGLAGGNEQFF
j_gene: TRBJ2-2; d_gene: .; v_gene: TRBV7-9; abundance: .; CDR3nt: TGTGCCAGCAGCCCCCCTACGGAGAACACCGGGGAGCTGTTTTTT; CDR3aa: CASSPPTENTGELFF
j_gene: TRBJ1-3; d_gene: .; v_gene: TRBV7-9; abundance: .; CDR3nt: TGTGCCAGCAGCCCAGGGACCGCCGGCGGGGGAAACACCATATATTTT; CDR3aa: CASSPGTAGGGNTIYF
j_gene: TRBJ1-4; d_gene: TRBD1; v_gene: TRBV6-2/TRBV6-3; abundance: few; CDR3nt: TGTGCCAGCAGCCCCGGGACAGGGGGCCGGAATGAAAAACTGTTTTTT; CDR3aa: CASSPGTGGRNEKLFF
j_gene: TRBJ2-7; d_gene: .; v_gene: TRBV7-9; abundance: .; CDR3nt: TGTGCCAGCAGCGACGGGACTGTCGAGCAGTACTTC; CDR3aa: CASSDGTVEQYF
j_gene: TRBJ2-7; d_gene: .; v_gene: TRBV6-1; abundance: few; CDR3nt: TGTGCCAGCAGTGAGATGCCGGACCCTTCCTACGAGCAGTACTTC; CDR3aa: CASSEMPDPSYEQYF
j_gene: TRBJ2-7; d_gene: .; v_gene: TRBV11-2; abundance: few; CDR3nt: TGTGCCAGCAGCAAAACCGGCGCATACGAGCAGTACTTC; CDR3aa: CASSKTGAYEQYF
j_gene: TRBJ2-1; d_gene: .; v_gene: TRBV20-1; abundance: .; CDR3nt: TGCAGTGCCTCCCAAAGGCTATACTACAATGAGCAGTTCTTC; CDR3aa: CSASQRLYYNEQFF
j_gene: TRBJ1-1; d_gene: .; v_gene: TRBV12-3/TRBV12-4; abundance: .; CDR3nt: TGTGCCAGCAGTTTAAGCGGGGGCAACACTGAAGCTTTCTTT; CDR3aa: CASSLSGGNTEAFF
j_gene: TRBJ1-1; d_gene: .; v_gene: TRBV5-4; abundance: few; CDR3nt: TGTGCCAGCAGCTTGAGGATGAACACTGAAGCTTTCTTT; CDR3aa: CASSLRMNTEAFF
j_gene: TRBJ2-7; d_gene: .; v_gene: TRBV5-1; abundance: .; CDR3nt: TGCGCCAGCAGCTTGGGTTCCGACGAGCAGTACTTC; CDR3aa: CASSLGSDEQYF
j_gene: TRBJ2-1; d_gene: .; v_gene: TRBV6-6; abundance: .; CDR3nt: TGTGCCAGCAGTTATGGCGGGGGCCTCAATGAGCAGTTCTTC; CDR3aa: CASSYGGGLNEQFF
j_gene: TRBJ1-1; d_gene: TRBD1; v_gene: TRBV27; abundance: few; CDR3nt: TGTGCCAGCAGCAAAGCAGGGGGCACTGAAGCTTTCTTT; CDR3aa: CASSKAGGTEAFF
j_gene: TRBJ1-2; d_gene: TRBD1; v_gene: TRBV6-2/TRBV6-3; abundance: .; CDR3nt: TGTGCCAGCAGCCATCCGGGACAGCCTTTCTATGGCTACACCTTC; CDR3aa: CASSHPGQPFYGYTF
j_gene: TRBJ1-2; d_gene: .; v_gene: TRBV7-6; abundance: .; CDR3nt: TGTGCCAGCAGCCCCCAGATTGATGAGACCTATGGCTACACCTTC; CDR3aa: CASSPQIDETYGYTF
j_gene: TRBJ1-2; d_gene: TRBD1; v_gene: TRBV27; abundance: .; CDR3nt: TGTGCCAGCAGTTACTTTACCGGGACAGGGGGGACCTATGGCTACACCTTC; CDR3aa: CASSYFTGTGGTYGYTF
j_gene: TRBJ1-1; d_gene: .; v_gene: TRBV6-5; abundance: few; CDR3nt: TGTGCCAGCAATAAACCGGGGTACACTGAAGCTTTCTTT; CDR3aa: CASNKPGYTEAFF
j_gene: TRBJ1-2; d_gene: .; v_gene: TRBV12-3/TRBV12-4; abundance: .; CDR3nt: TGTGCCAGCGGTATTCTCTATGGCTACACCTTC; CDR3aa: CASGILYGYTF
j_gene: TRBJ1-6; d_gene: .; v_gene: TRBV5-4; abundance: few; CDR3nt: TGTGCCAGCAGCGCCCCCGGGGGAAGTTCACCCCTCCACTTT; CDR3aa: CASSAPGGSSPLHF
j_gene: TRBJ1-1; d_gene: .; v_gene: TRBV28; abundance: .; CDR3nt: TGTGCCAGCAGTCACTCGGGCAATATGAACACTGAAGCTTTCTTT; CDR3aa: CASSHSGNMNTEAFF
j_gene: TRBJ2-7; d_gene: .; v_gene: TRBV5-6; abundance: few; CDR3nt: TGTGCCAGCGGGGGGCCCGTACCGCCCTACGAGCAGTACTTC; CDR3aa: CASGGPVPPYEQYF
j_gene: TRBJ2-1; d_gene: .; v_gene: TRBV7-9; abundance: few; CDR3nt: TGTGCCAGCAGCTTAGAGTGGATTGAGCAGTTCTTC; CDR3aa: CASSLEWIEQFF
j_gene: TRBJ2-3; d_gene: TRBD1; v_gene: TRBV6-1; abundance: .; CDR3nt: TGTGCCAGCAGCTGGGGGACAGGCACAGATACGCAGTATTTT; CDR3aa: CASSWGTGTDTQYF
j_gene: TRBJ2-1; d_gene: TRBD2; v_gene: TRBV10-3; abundance: few; CDR3nt: TGTGCCATCAGTGGGCCCCATACTAGCGGGGACTTCAATGAGCAGTTCTTC; CDR3aa: CAISGPHTSGDFNEQFF
j_gene: TRBJ2-7; d_gene: .; v_gene: TRBV3-1; abundance: .; CDR3nt: TGTGCCAGCTCCTGGGGGCCTTCCTACGAGCAGTACTTC; CDR3aa: CASSWGPSYEQYF
j_gene: TRBJ1-6; d_gene: .; v_gene: TRBV10-2; abundance: .; CDR3nt: TGCGCCAGCAGTGAGTCGGTGGCAGTCTGGTCACCCCTCCACTTT; CDR3aa: CASSESVAVWSPLHF
j_gene: TRBJ2-7; d_gene: .; v_gene: TRBV3-1; abundance: .; CDR3nt: TGTGCCAGCAGCCCCTGGAACTCCTACGAGCAGTACTTC; CDR3aa: CASSPWNSYEQYF
j_gene: TRBJ1-2; d_gene: TRBD1; v_gene: TRBV7-2; abundance: few; CDR3nt: TGTGCCAGCACAGGCGGACAGGGTAGATTCGGGGGTAACTATGGCTACACCTTC; CDR3aa: CASTGGQGRFGGNYGYTF
j_gene: TRBJ1-1; d_gene: .; v_gene: TRBV12-3/TRBV12-4; abundance: few; CDR3nt: TGTGCCAGCAGTCAAGGGGTTGATACTGAAGCTTTCTTT; CDR3aa: CASSQGVDTEAFF
j_gene: TRBJ2-1; d_gene: TRBD2; v_gene: TRBV12-3/TRBV12-4; abundance: .; CDR3nt: TGTGCCAGCAGTTTATTTCACGCGGGGGGCCCCTACAATGAGCAGTTCTTC; CDR3aa: CASSLFHAGGPYNEQFF
j_gene: TRBJ2-1; d_gene: TRBD1; v_gene: TRBV6-5; abundance: .; CDR3nt: TGTGCCAGCAGTTACTCGGGACAGGGGCCTGAGCAGTTCTTC; CDR3aa: CASSYSGQGPEQFF
j_gene: TRBJ1-2; d_gene: .; v_gene: TRBV6-1; abundance: many; CDR3nt: TGTGCCAGCAGCCCCGGACCCTATGGCTACACCTTC; CDR3aa: CASSPGPYGYTF
j_gene: TRBJ1-5; d_gene: .; v_gene: TRBV4-1; abundance: few; CDR3nt: TGCGCCAGCAGCCAACCTGGACTAAATCAGCCCCAGCATTTT; CDR3aa: CASSQPGLNQPQHF
j_gene: TRBJ1-4; d_gene: TRBD1; v_gene: TRBV7-9; abundance: .; CDR3nt: TGTGCCAGCAGCGACGGGACAGGGGTTGAAAAACTGTTTTTT; CDR3aa: CASSDGTGVEKLFF
j_gene: TRBJ2-7; d_gene: .; v_gene: TRBV7-6; abundance: .; CDR3nt: TGTGCCAGCAGCTCCTTGCCCCAGGGTAACGAGCAGTACTTC; CDR3aa: CASSSLPQGNEQYF
j_gene: TRBJ1-5; d_gene: .; v_gene: TRBV7-8; abundance: few; CDR3nt: TGTGCCAGCAGCTTAGATGGGGGGCGGCCGACTCAGCCCCAGCATTTT; CDR3aa: CASSLDGGRPTQPQHF
j_gene: TRBJ1-1; d_gene: TRBD1; v_gene: TRBV4-2; abundance: .; CDR3nt: TGTGCCAGCAGCCAAGATGAGGGGGCAAACACTGAAGCTTTCTTT; CDR3aa: CASSQDEGANTEAFF
j_gene: TRBJ1-5; d_gene: TRBD1; v_gene: TRBV2; abundance: few; CDR3nt: TGTGCCAGCAGTGAGGAGACAGGGAACGGAGATCAGCCCCAGCATTTT; CDR3aa: CASSEETGNGDQPQHF
j_gene: TRBJ2-3; d_gene: TRBD2; v_gene: TRBV27; abundance: .; CDR3nt: TGTGCCTCCCAACTAGCGGGGGTCACAGATACGCAGTATTTT; CDR3aa: CASQLAGVTDTQYF
j_gene: TRBJ2-7; d_gene: .; v_gene: TRBV10-3; abundance: many; CDR3nt: TGTGCCATCAGTGGAGGCGGGCGGAGCTACGAGCAGTACTTC; CDR3aa: CAISGGGRSYEQYF
j_gene: TRBJ2-3; d_gene: .; v_gene: TRBV7-9; abundance: .; CDR3nt: TGTGCCAGCAGCCCAGACGGAGAGGGAGCAGATACGCAGTATTTT; CDR3aa: CASSPDGEGADTQYF
j_gene: TRBJ1-1; d_gene: .; v_gene: TRBV27; abundance: .; CDR3nt: TGTGCCAGCAGCCGACTACCGACGGAAATGAACACTGAAGCTTTCTTT; CDR3aa: CASSRLPTEMNTEAFF
j_gene: TRBJ2-7; d_gene: .; v_gene: TRBV2; abundance: .; CDR3nt: TGTGCCAGCAGTGAAGCGTCGGGTCTTAATCTTCCAGGTCTCGAGCAGTACTTC; CDR3aa: CASSEASGLNLPGLEQYF